This T cell receptor beta chain was recovered during a study of blood T cells in healthy people across ages. Sample-barcoded 5' priming and a J-beta primer mix drove a second PCR of roughly 6 to 12 cycles. TCRdb independently ran MiXCR on the 5' RACE reads; one entry per CDR3 protein. Here the sample spans about 650,000 distinct CDR3 sequences, under 65% being singletons. Aged about 6 to 95, donors were systemically healthy Caucasians from Russia. Each sample used at least 6 million PBMCs. Study-wide points: From one million sequenced T cells, diversity estimates were lower bounds. A strong correlation was seen between TCR beta diversity and naive T cell percentage.

Of note for this clonotype: The target antigen is unknown.

This CDR3 is built from 12 residues. CDR1 and CDR2 (germline): SGHRS, YFSETQ. The V gene lost 4 bases and the J gene lost 7 bases, with 12 bases spanning the gap. The sequence was collected from a woman of 80 years or more in good health. The chain employs TRBV5-1 and TRBJ2-7, with D uncertain. What was sequenced was blood. The CDR3 region is CASSGTSNEQYF. The CDR3 DNA follows: TGCGCCAGCAGCGGTACAAGCAATGAGCAGTACTTC. The full variable domain, rest sourced from reference TRBV5-1 and TRBJ2-7, is KAGVTQTPRYLIKTRGQQVTLSCSPISGHRSVSWYQQTPGQGLQFLFEYFSETQRNKGNFPGRFSGRQFSNSRSEMNVSTLELGDSALYLCASSGTSNEQYFGPGTRLTVT.